This T cell receptor beta chain stems from a study of T cell repertoires in cytomegalovirus infection. Study-wide background: Selected CMV epitopes included recently identified HLA-C-restricted ones as well as well-studied HLA-B-restricted ones. Through public TCR beta signatures, both CMV infection and matching HLA type were indicated. Notes on the study in general: HLA-C-restricted CMV clonotypes gave the most frequent clonotype in two of eight donors. Cumulative public TCR beta family frequency identified carriers of CMV plus the relevant HLA.

This clonotype appeared a few times. The antigen remains undetermined. V lost 0 bases to trimming and J lost 5 bases, with 12 bases between them. Per the germline V gene, CDR1 is SGDLS and CDR2 is YYNGEE. This CDR3 region has 15 residues. TCRdb re-called the reads through MiXCR, storing one row per CDR3 protein. Here the sample spans approximately 990,000 distinct CDR3 sequences, around 30% being singletons. This chain uses TRBV9 with TRBJ1-5, with TRBD1 as a possible D gene (6 bases). This TCR was recovered from a human donor in good health (CMV status not recorded). Some clones in this sample may be carry-over from other donors' samples. Material: cultured CD8+ T cells from PBMCs, obtained from culture after CMV antigen stimulation. DNA of the CDR3: TGTGCCAGCAGCGTAGCCTGGGGGGCCCATCAGCCCCAGCATTTT. Protein: CASSVAWGAHQPQHF.